This T cell receptor (beta chain) was identified in a study of blood T cell repertoires in COVID-19. On the study more broadly: Whether acute or convalescent, the COVID-19 samples came from the United States, Italy and Spain.

Germline V gives CDR1 SGHTA, CDR2 FQGNSA. The CDR3 totals 19 residues. Losses at the gene ends were 5 bases for V and 5 bases for J; bases not matched to a gene: 21. Clones were sequenced by immunoSEQ multiplex PCR, and TCRdb holds only the in-frame ones, with some missing. The table includes over 200,000 clones, almost 85% detected once. Specimen: peripheral blood. The chain uses TRBV7-2 and TRBJ2-5; TRBD1 matches at 9 bases. This receptor was identified in a woman in her thirties or forties with acute or convalescent COVID-19. The DNA for the CDR3 is TGTGCCAGCAGCCCGCGAGCCTTAGGAGGGACAGGGAGTAGGGAGACCCAGTACTTC. This translates into CASSPRALGGTGSRETQYF. The whole variable domain, filled in from reference TRBV7-2 and TRBJ2-5, reads GAGVSQSPSNKVTEKGKDVELRCDPISGHTALYWYRQSLGQGLEFLIYFQGNSAPDKSGLPSDRFSAERTGGSVSTLTIQRTQQEDSAVYLCASSPRALGGTGSRETQYFGPGTRLLVL.